The 29 T cell receptor beta chains given below trace back to one sample, sequenced in a study of monozygotic twins with inflammatory bowel disease. TCRdb re-called the 5' RACE reads; every CDR3 protein appears as one record, without DNA. The sample totals about 110,000 distinct CDR3 sequences. The sequencing sample was made of blood. These receptors all come from a human donor with ulcerative colitis or Crohn's disease, or a healthy co-twin of an affected twin (not recorded which).

The chain combines TRBV20-1 with TRBJ2-1. The CDR3 has 16 residues. Germline CDR1 reads DFQATT; CDR2 reads SNEGSKA (reference sequence). The CDR3 region is CSARDLLHWTYNEQFF.

The CDR3 region is CAIEDGGTDTQYF. The V gene is TRBV10-3, the J gene TRBJ2-3; TCRdb reports TRBD1, a call that lacks DNA to check it against. The CDR3 has 13 amino acids. Looked up from germline, CDR1 is ENHRY and CDR2 is SYGVKD.

The chain uses TRBV7-9 and TRBJ1-1; TCRdb indicates TRBD1, and absent DNA this call remains unverified. CDR3 size: 15 residues. Per the germline V gene, CDR1 is SEHNR and CDR2 is FQNEAQ (reference sequence). CDR3 in amino acids: CASSSGQGLNTEAFF.

The chain has TRBV6-1 and TRBJ1-1; TCRdb selects TRBD1, and the lack of DNA leaves this call unchecked. Germline CDR1 is MNHNS and CDR2 is SASEGT. This CDR3 has 13 amino acids. This CDR3 reads CASGRDGNTEAFF.

J is TRBJ2-3 and V is TRBV11-1; lacking DNA, the TRBD2 call made by TCRdb goes unchecked. Germline V lookup: CDR1 SGHAT, CDR2 FQDESV (reference sequence). The CDR3 contains 18 residues. The CDR3 region is CASSSPVGSGGWADTQYF.

The V call is TRBV11-2, the J call TRBJ2-1; as DNA is missing, the TRBD2 call by TCRdb cannot be tested. CDR1 SGHAT and CDR2 FQNNGV come from the germline V gene. This CDR3 spans 15 amino acids. CDR3 residues: CASSPSSGSVNEQFF.

The chain couples TRBV7-9 to TRBJ1-1; the D gene TCRdb calls, TRBD1, cannot be checked with no DNA. Germline CDR1 reads SEHNR; CDR2 reads FQNEAQ (reference sequence). The CDR3 covers 15 residues. CDR3 protein: CASSLARDGSTEAFF.

The chain joins TRBV2 to TRBJ2-7; TCRdb returns TRBD1, unconfirmable since there is no DNA. Germline V gene data show CDR1 as SNHLY and CDR2 as FYNNEI. The CDR3 contains 14 residues. CDR3 sequence: CASSGQGRTSEQYF.

This chain uses TRBV20-1 with TRBJ2-1; TCRdb's D gene call, TRBD2, goes unchecked for lack of DNA. The CDR3 is 16 residues long. CDR1 is DFQATT, CDR2 SNEGSKA, per germline (reference sequence). CDR3 protein: CSALDPGLAGRNEQFF.

The chain carries TRBV20-1 and TRBJ2-7. The CDR3 spans 14 residues. Germline V lookup: CDR1 DFQATT, CDR2 SNEGSKA (reference sequence). CDR3 loop: CSARWSFSDYEQYF.

The rearrangement uses TRBV11-1 and TRBJ2-1; TCRdb designates TRBD2, a call that cannot be tested without DNA. CDR3 length: 18 residues. In germline, CDR1 is SGHAT, CDR2 FQDESV (reference sequence). The CDR3 here is CASSHPLGGGFSYNEQFF. Full variable domain (remainder filled in from reference TRBV11-1 and TRBJ2-1): EAEVAQSPRYKITEKSQAVAFWCDPISGHATLYWYRQILGQGPELLVQFQDESVVDDSQLPKDRFSAERLKGVDSTLKIQPAELGDSAMYLCASSHPLGGGFSYNEQFFGPGTRLTVL.

CDR3 sequence: CASGLGQFYEQYF. V usage is TRBV7-6 and J usage is TRBJ2-7. The germline V gene has CDR1 SGHVS and CDR2 FNYEAQ. There are 13 residues in the CDR3.

The chain combines TRBV9 with TRBJ2-3; no DNA is available, so the TRBD1 call from TCRdb remains unchecked. Germline V lookup: CDR1 SGDLS, CDR2 YYNGEE. This CDR3 region has 16 residues. The CDR3 spells CASSPRQGVRSGTQYF.

The chain is built from TRBV10-3 and TRBJ1-6. The CDR3 is 15 residues long. Germline CDR1 and CDR2: ENHRY and SYGVKD. CDR3 protein: CAISEMKENNSPLHF.

The gene calls are TRBV2 and TRBJ1-5. Germline CDR1 reads SNHLY; CDR2 reads FYNNEI. The CDR3 has 13 amino acids. The CDR3 spells CASSFWSNQPQHF. The entire variable domain, with the rest obtained from reference TRBV2 and TRBJ1-5, is as follows: EPEVTQTPSHQVTQMGQEVILRCVPISNHLYFYWYRQILGQKVEFLVSFYNNEISEKSEIFDDQFSVERPDGSNFTLKIRSTKLEDSAMYFCASSFWSNQPQHFGDGTRLSIL.

The chain employs TRBV4-1 and TRBJ2-1; TCRdb reports TRBD2, a call that lacks DNA to check it against. This CDR3 region has 17 residues. Germline V gives CDR1 MGHRA, CDR2 YSYEKL. CDR3 in amino acids: CASSQPLTSGNRNEQFF.

The rearrangement links TRBV29-1 to TRBJ2-7. The CDR3 sequence is 13 residues long. Germline lookup yields CDR1 SQVTM and CDR2 ANQGSEA. The CDR3 sequence: CSVDLGISYEQYF.

The chain combines TRBV4-1 with TRBJ1-1. The length of the CDR3 is 17 residues. CDR1 and CDR2 from the germline V gene are MGHRA and YSYEKL. Here the CDR3 reads CASSQDSTDSSNTEAFF.

The V call is TRBV19, the J call TRBJ2-1; TCRdb lists TRBD1, though no DNA is available to test this call. CDR1 LNHDA and CDR2 SQIVND come from the germline V gene (reference sequence). The CDR3 spans 14 residues. The CDR3 sequence is CASSKQASVSEQFF.

The rearrangement joins TRBV7-9 to TRBJ2-7; TCRdb's D gene call, TRBD1, goes unchecked for lack of DNA. The CDR3 is 16 amino acids. Germline CDR1 and CDR2: SEHNR and FQNEAQ (reference sequence). CDR3 loop: CASSYSLGTNDYEQYF.

The gene calls are TRBV5-1 and TRBJ2-1; the TCRdb D gene call, TRBD2, has no DNA to confirm it. The CDR3 length is 15 residues. Germline V gene data show CDR1 as SGHRS and CDR2 as YFSETQ. The CDR3 loop reads CASSLVAGLYNEQFF.

CDR3 in amino acids: CASSLPPPSGTETFEETQYF. The chain is built from TRBV28 and TRBJ2-5; the D call from TCRdb, TRBD1, cannot be confirmed without DNA. The CDR3 is 20 residues long. Germline CDR1 reads MDHEN; CDR2 reads SYDVKM.

This CDR3 reads CASSEKRKQFF. The rearrangement uses TRBV6-1 and TRBJ1-4. Germline loops: CDR1 MNHNS, CDR2 SASEGT. CDR3 length equals 11 residues.

V gene TRBV5-5 combines with J gene TRBJ2-7; lacking DNA, the TRBD1 call made by TCRdb goes unchecked. CDR3 size: 16 residues. The germline V gene has CDR1 SGHKS and CDR2 YYEKEE (reference sequence). The CDR3 is CASSLALKQGAREQYF.

The chain couples TRBV29-1 to TRBJ1-3; TCRdb calls TRBD1, which cannot be checked without DNA. This CDR3 region has 15 residues. Germline values: CDR1 SQVTM, CDR2 ANQGSEA. The CDR3 protein is CSVRSGGQTGNTIYF.

V usage is TRBV7-3 and J usage is TRBJ1-1. CDR3 size: 13 residues. Germline V gives CDR1 SGHTA, CDR2 FQGTGA. CDR3 sequence: CASSSTNKDEAFF.

The V call is TRBV12-3 or TRBV12-4, the J call TRBJ1-1; TCRdb selects TRBD1, and the lack of DNA leaves this call unchecked. The CDR3 loop spans 14 amino acids. The chain's CDR3 is CASSSGQVNTEAFF.

The V and J genes are TRBV28 and TRBJ2-1. Germline values: CDR1 MDHEN, CDR2 SYDVKM. This CDR3 is built from 15 residues. The CDR3 sequence is CASTRLGVEYNEQFF. The full variable domain, with the rest looked up from reference TRBV28 and TRBJ2-1, is DVKVTQSSRYLVKRTGEKVFLECVQDMDHENMFWYRQDPGLGLRLIYFSYDVKMKEKGDIPEGYSVSREKKERFSLILESASTNQTSMYLCASTRLGVEYNEQFFGPGTRLTVL.

The chain has TRBV7-9 and TRBJ2-5. There are 14 residues in the CDR3. Looked up from germline, CDR1 is SEHNR and CDR2 is FQNEAQ (reference sequence). CDR3 sequence: CASSQRTEKETQYF.